These 14 T cell receptor beta chains came from one sample sequenced in a study of Tregs in tolerant kidney transplant recipients. This table comes from immunoSEQ multiplex PCR, and its TCRdb copy is limited to in-frame clones, with some not included. The sample lists some 66,000 clones, around nine tenths occurring once. The source was CD8+ T cells from blood, collected before the transplant. Source of these receptors: a human donor who received a combined kidney and bone marrow transplant.

For the CDR3, the DNA is TGTGCCAGCAGTATACTAGCGGGCGGGGGGTACGAGCAGTACTTC. This encodes CASSILAGGGYEQYF. This chain uses TRBV6-5 with TRBJ2-7; TRBD2 matches at 9 bases. The J segment lost 4 bases and the V segment lost 5 bases, leaving 9 bases of the junction unmatched. The germline V gene has CDR1 MNHEY and CDR2 SVGAGI. The CDR3 extends over 15 amino acids.

The rearrangement uses TRBV7-9 and TRBJ2-7, with a weak D call TRBD1 (5 bases). Trimming cost V 5 bases and J 0 bases, with 20 bases left between them. CDR1 is SEHNR and CDR2 is FQNEAQ in the germline V gene (reference sequence). This CDR3 has 17 residues. The CDR3 is CASSPYPNRQSSYEQYF. The CDR3 DNA reads TGTGCCAGCAGCCCCTACCCCAATCGACAGAGCTCCTACGAGCAGTACTTC. The full variable domain, rest sourced from reference TRBV7-9 and TRBJ2-7, is DTGVSQNPRHKITKRGQNVTFRCDPISEHNRLYWYRQTLGQGPEFLTYFQNEAQLEKSRLLSDRFSAERPKGSFSTLEIQRTEQGDSAMYLCASSPYPNRQSSYEQYFGPGTRLTVT.

CDR3 amino acids: CASARSEGVNNEQFF. The CDR3 DNA reads TGCGCCAGTGCGAGGTCGGAGGGTGTCAACAATGAGCAGTTCTTC. This chain uses TRBV10-1 with TRBJ2-1; TRBD2 is a possible D gene (6 bases). Germline V gene lookup returns CDR1 WNHNN and CDR2 SYGVQD (reference sequence). V shed 9 bases and J shed 5 bases, with 20 bases lying between them. The CDR3 is 15 amino acids.

This clone was seen a single time. The chain couples TRBV7-9 to TRBJ2-7; 9 nucleotides agree with TRBD1. J lost 5 bases, V lost 4 bases, and 6 bases had no gene match. The CDR3 has 14 residues. Per the germline V gene, CDR1 is SEHNR and CDR2 is FQNEAQ (reference sequence). In nucleotides, the CDR3 is TGTGCCAGCAGCTCGGGACAGGGTTTGCACGAGCAGTACTTC. Residues: CASSSGQGLHEQYF.

This chain uses TRBV4-1 with TRBJ1-1; TRBD1 is a possible D gene (6 bases). The CDR3 spans 16 residues. Germline V gene data show CDR1 as MGHRA and CDR2 as YSYEKL. V dropped 1 base and J dropped 10 bases, with 22 bases sitting between them. As DNA, the CDR3 is TGCGCCAGCAGCCAAGGATTCGGCAGGGGCGTTTTTGGAGCTTTCTTT. Translated, it gives CASSQGFGRGVFGAFF.

V and J are TRBV5-1 and TRBJ1-1, with D hard to call. From germline, CDR1 is SGHRS and CDR2 YFSETQ. Trimming pared 3 bases from V and 4 bases from J, leaving 10 bases between. The CDR3 runs 13 residues. The CDR3: CASSSTGSTEAFF. In DNA form, the CDR3 reads TGCGCCAGCAGCTCGACCGGGAGCACTGAAGCTTTCTTT. The complete variable domain, with remaining parts taken from reference TRBV5-1 and TRBJ1-1, reads KAGVTQTPRYLIKTRGQQVTLSCSPISGHRSVSWYQQTPGQGLQFLFEYFSETQRNKGNFPGRFSGRQFSNSRSEMNVSTLELGDSALYLCASSSTGSTEAFFGQGTRLTVV.

The CDR3 DNA follows: TGTGCCACCGGGACAGGCTATGGCTACACCTTC. Protein product: CATGTGYGYTF. The chain carries TRBV19 and TRBJ1-2, with 8 bases fitting TRBD1. The CDR3 runs to 11 residues. V was pared by 10 bases and J by 4 bases, with 2 bases of the junction left unmatched. The germline V gene has CDR1 LNHDA and CDR2 SQIVND (reference sequence).

The gene calls are TRBV10-3 and TRBJ2-3; perhaps TRBD2 as D (6 bases). The germline V gene encodes CDR1 ENHRY and CDR2 SYGVKD. V shed 4 bases and J shed 1 base, with 15 bases lying between them. The CDR3 has 16 residues. The CDR3 region is CAISGDSNLRTDTQYF. In DNA form, the CDR3 reads TGTGCCATCAGTGGGGACTCCAACCTCCGCACAGATACGCAGTATTTT.

The CDR3 sequence: CASRRAYEQYF. The DNA for the CDR3 is TGTGCCAGCAGGAGAGCCTACGAGCAGTACTTC. The J gene is TRBJ2-7, the V gene TRBV6-1; D remains ambiguous. From germline, CDR1 is MNHNS and CDR2 SASEGT. This CDR3 has 11 amino acids. V gave up 6 bases and J gave up 2 bases, with 5 bases separating them.

V usage is TRBV5-8 and J usage is TRBJ1-3; 8 nucleotides line up with TRBD1. This CDR3 spans 15 amino acids. V shed 5 bases and J 4 bases; nucleotides not matched to a gene: 8. CDR1 SGHTS and CDR2 YDEGEE come from the germline V gene. This CDR3 reads CASSFGTGGGNTIYF. In nucleotides, the CDR3 is TGTGCCAGCAGTTTCGGGACAGGAGGCGGAAACACCATATATTTT.

The rearrangement joins TRBV4-2 to TRBJ2-5; TRBD1 matches at 9 bases. Trimming at V came to 5 bases and at J to 5 bases, leaving 9 bases not matched to a gene. Germline assignment: CDR1 LGHNA and CDR2 YNFKEQ. This CDR3 is built from 15 residues. The CDR3 DNA reads TGTGCCAGCAGCATGGCTGGGGGGACAGGGGAGACCCAGTACTTC. Translating gives CASSMAGGTGETQYF.

The chain couples TRBV19 to TRBJ2-7; 10 nucleotides align to TRBD2. Germline CDR1 reads LNHDA; CDR2 reads SQIVND (reference sequence). J gave up 2 bases and V 3 bases, and 4 bases lay outside the gene matches. The CDR3 contains 15 residues. The CDR3 reads CASSMTLAGAYEQYF. The CDR3 DNA follows: TGTGCCAGTAGTATGACCCTAGCGGGGGCCTACGAGCAGTACTTC. Looking up the rest from reference TRBV19 and TRBJ2-7 gives the full variable domain: DGGITQSPKYLFRKEGQNVTLSCEQNLNHDAMYWYRQDPGQGLRLIYYSQIVNDFQKGDIAEGYSVSREKKESFPLTVTSAQKNPTAFYLCASSMTLAGAYEQYFGPGTRLTVT.

The chain is built from TRBV7-9 and TRBJ2-7; 7 positions agree with TRBD1. The V gene end was trimmed by 5 bases and the J gene end by 2 bases; junction bases not matched to a gene: 6. The CDR3 contains 14 residues. Germline V lookup: CDR1 SEHNR, CDR2 FQNEAQ (reference sequence). The CDR3 region has the DNA TGTGCCAGCAGCAAGACAGGGTTTCCCTACGAGCAGTACTTC. Amino acid sequence: CASSKTGFPYEQYF.

CDR3 DNA sequence: TGCGCCAGCAGCCAAGAGAGCGGGATCGCCGAGCAGTACTTC. It yields the protein CASSQESGIAEQYF. V is TRBV4-1 and J is TRBJ2-7, with TRBD2 matching over 7 bases. The CDR3 has 14 amino acids. V lost 0 bases and J lost 6; bases outside the gene matches: 5. Germline V CDR1 and CDR2: MGHRA, YSYEKL.